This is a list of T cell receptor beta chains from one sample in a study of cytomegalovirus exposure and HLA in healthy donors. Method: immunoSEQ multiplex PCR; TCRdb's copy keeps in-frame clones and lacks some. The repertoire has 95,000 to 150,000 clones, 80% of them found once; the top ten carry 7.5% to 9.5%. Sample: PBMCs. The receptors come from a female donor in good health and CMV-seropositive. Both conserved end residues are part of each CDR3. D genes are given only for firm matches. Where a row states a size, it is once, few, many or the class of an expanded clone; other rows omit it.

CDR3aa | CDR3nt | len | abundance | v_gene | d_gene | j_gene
CASSLGTGNTEQFF | TGTGCCAGCAGCCTGGGGACAGGGAATACTGAGCAGTTCTTC | 14 | . | TRBV5-6 | TRBD1 | TRBJ2-1
CASSFQGYEQYF | TGTGCCAGCAGCTTCCAGGGCTACGAGCAGTACTTC | 12 | . | TRBV7-9 | . | TRBJ2-7
CASSQERGRTYEQYF | TGCGCCAGCAGCCAAGAGCGGGGACGGACCTACGAGCAGTACTTC | 15 | . | TRBV4-1 | . | TRBJ2-7
CASSLTRAFF | TGTGCCAGCAGCCTCACTCGGGCTTTCTTT | 10 | . | TRBV7-9 | . | TRBJ1-1
CASRQGLAGQYEQYF | TGTGCCAGCAGACAAGGACTAGCGGGGCAGTACGAGCAGTACTTC | 15 | . | TRBV6-6 | TRBD2 | TRBJ2-7
CASSLPTLGVDSPLHF | TGTGCCAGCAGCTTACCGACCCTGGGCGTCGATTCACCCCTCCACTTT | 16 | . | TRBV7-9 | . | TRBJ1-6
CASSSGGPAYEQYF | TGTGCCAGCTCCAGCGGGGGGCCCGCCTACGAGCAGTACTTC | 14 | few | TRBV6-1 | TRBD2 | TRBJ2-7
CASSVTPVETQYF | TGTGCCAGCAGCGTTACTCCTGTAGAGACCCAGTACTTC | 13 | few | TRBV5-4 | . | TRBJ2-5
CASAINEKLFF | TGTGCCAGCGCGATTAATGAAAAACTGTTTTTT | 11 | . | TRBV7-8 | . | TRBJ1-4
CAWTDRAEAFF | TGTGCCTGGACCGACAGGGCTGAAGCTTTCTTT | 11 | . | TRBV30 | TRBD1 | TRBJ1-1
CASSPLESNQPQHF | TGTGCCAGCTCACCACTTGAGAGCAATCAGCCCCAGCATTTT | 14 | . | TRBV18 | . | TRBJ1-5
CASSQPFSTGELFF | TGTGCCAGCAGTCAACCCTTCAGTACCGGGGAGCTGTTTTTT | 14 | . | TRBV4-2 | . | TRBJ2-2
CASSVEGDRYNEQFF | TGTGCCAGCAGCGTAGAGGGCGACAGATACAATGAGCAGTTCTTC | 15 | few | TRBV9 | . | TRBJ2-1
CASSFGTGLYEQYF | TGCGCCAGCAGCTTTGGGACAGGGTTATACGAGCAGTACTTC | 14 | once | TRBV5-1 | TRBD1 | TRBJ2-7
CAWSVLMNTEAFF | TGTGCCTGGAGTGTACTCATGAACACTGAAGCTTTCTTT | 13 | . | TRBV30 | . | TRBJ1-1
CASNTGNTEAFF | TGTGCCAGTAATACAGGGAACACTGAAGCTTTCTTT | 12 | once | TRBV19 | . | TRBJ1-1
CASSLEVAGVNTEAFF | TGTGCCAGCAGCTTAGAGGTTGCAGGGGTGAACACTGAAGCTTTCTTT | 16 | once | TRBV7-2 | . | TRBJ1-1